What follows are 5 T cell receptor beta chains derived from one specimen sequenced in a study of cytomegalovirus exposure and HLA in healthy donors. PCR involved 60 Vbeta and 13 Jbeta primers. The assay was immunoSEQ multiplex PCR, and TCRdb's table has in-frame clones only and misses some. Altogether under 200,000 clones are present, approximately 75% being singletons, with the ten largest covering roughly 2.1%. What was sequenced was PBMCs. Source of these receptors: a man between 50 and 59 years old in good health and CMV-seropositive.

The chain joins TRBV28 to TRBJ2-7; 7 bases align to TRBD1. This CDR3 is 15 amino acids long. Losses at the gene ends were 2 bases for V and 2 bases for J; bases not matched to a gene: 6. Germline values: CDR1 MDHEN, CDR2 SYDVKM. The CDR3 DNA reads TGTGCCAGCAGTTTAGTTCTAGGGGGCACCTACGAGCAGTACTTC. This sequence encodes CASSLVLGGTYEQYF.

The CDR3 region is CASSSTGGGETQYF. CDR3 nucleotide sequence: TGTGCCAGCAGTTCGACAGGGGGCGGGGAGACCCAGTACTTC. This chain uses TRBV6-6 with TRBJ2-5; 10 bases map to TRBD1. Per the germline V gene, CDR1 is MNHNY and CDR2 is SVGAGI (reference sequence). After removal of 4 bases from V and 5 bases from J, the junction contained 4 bases not matched to a gene. The CDR3 spans 14 residues.

This chain uses TRBV6-1 with TRBJ2-1; maybe TRBD2 (6 bases). The germline V and J ends were trimmed by 5 bases and 5 bases, with 19 bases remaining between them. This CDR3 comprises 16 residues. Germline CDR1 is MNHNS and CDR2 is SASEGT. CDR3 bases: TGTGCCAGCAGTAAAGTCGGGAGACAGCAGAACAATGAGCAGTTCTTC. This translates into CASSKVGRQQNNEQFF.

The chain employs TRBV27 and TRBJ1-4; the D gene is possibly TRBD1 (6 bases). The CDR3 spans 17 residues. V was clipped by 5 bases and J by 6 bases, with 22 bases between them. Looked up from germline, CDR1 is MNHEY and CDR2 is SMNVEV (reference sequence). CDR3 bases: TGTGCCAGCAGTCCGCAACCTCTCCGGGACAATCATGAAAAACTGTTTTTT. Its protein product is CASSPQPLRDNHEKLFF.

The gene calls are TRBV21-1 and TRBJ1-4; TRBD1, as called in the table, went unchecked against the DNA. TRBV21-1 is a documented pseudogene. This CDR3 spans 17 amino acids. The CDR3 DNA reads TGTGCCAGCAGCAGAAAGGTGCAGGGTATCACTAATGAAAAACTGTTTTTT. Encoded protein: CASSRKVQGITNEKLFF.